Reported below is one T cell receptor beta chain. Its antigen is still unknown. This sample is part of a study of cytomegalovirus exposure and HLA in healthy donors. The study, taken as a whole, reports: For most subjects, TCR beta sequences were reported to predict HLA-A and HLA-B alleles with accuracy. In a later analysis, several top co-occurrence clusters appeared linked to parvovirus B19, influenza, CMV and Epstein-Barr virus.

Trimming removed 3 bases from V and 2 bases from J; junction bases left unmatched: 12. The CDR3 length is 17 residues. Germline V gives CDR1 SGDLS, CDR2 YYNGEE. Primers included in the PCR were 60 Vbeta and 13 Jbeta primers. In the authors' methods: Among the unique TCR beta chains that a later analysis counted, about 85 million in all, 9.5 million to 11 million were shared. This table comes from immunoSEQ multiplex PCR, and its TCRdb copy is limited to in-frame clones, with some not included. That table furnishes V, J and clone size, whereas the DNA furnished D and trimming. Among about 140,000 clones listed, roughly 75% were seen once.

The V gene is TRBV9, the J gene TRBJ2-7; the match to TRBD1 covers 9 bases. Sequencing was done on a sample of PBMCs. This sequence was found in a female donor in good health and CMV-seronegative. CDR3 in DNA: TGTGCCAGCAGCGGCGGGGAGGGAGGACAGGGGACCTACGAGCAGTACTTC. Translated: CASSGGEGGQGTYEQYF.